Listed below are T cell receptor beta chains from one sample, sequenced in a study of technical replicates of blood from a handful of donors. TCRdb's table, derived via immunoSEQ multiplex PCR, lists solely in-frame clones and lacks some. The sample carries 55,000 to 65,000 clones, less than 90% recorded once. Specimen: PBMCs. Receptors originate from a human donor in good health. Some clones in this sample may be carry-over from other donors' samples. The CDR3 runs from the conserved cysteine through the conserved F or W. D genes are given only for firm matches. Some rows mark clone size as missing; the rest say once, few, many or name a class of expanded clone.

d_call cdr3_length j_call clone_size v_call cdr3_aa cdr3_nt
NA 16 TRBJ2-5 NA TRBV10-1 CASSESGGLLQETQYF TGCGCCAGCAGTGAGTCGGGGGGACTCCTACAAGAGACCCAGTACTTC
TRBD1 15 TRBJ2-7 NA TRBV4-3 CASSQDRTGGYEQYF TGCGCCAGCAGCCAAGATCGTACAGGGGGCTACGAGCAGTACTTC
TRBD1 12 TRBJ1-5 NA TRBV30 CAYRGEGQPQHF TGTGCCTACAGGGGAGAGGGTCAGCCCCAGCATTTT
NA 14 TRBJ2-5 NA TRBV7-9 CASSLAGLQETQYF TGTGCCAGCAGCTTAGCGGGACTCCAAGAGACCCAGTACTTC
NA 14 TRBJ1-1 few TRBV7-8 CASSLANGGTEAFF TGTGCCAGCAGCTTAGCGAACGGAGGCACTGAAGCTTTCTTT
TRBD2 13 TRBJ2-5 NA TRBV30 CAWDLAGAETQYF TGTGCCTGGGACCTAGCGGGAGCAGAGACCCAGTACTTC
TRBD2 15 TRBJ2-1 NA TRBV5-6 CASSRTSGSHNEQFF TGTGCCAGCAGCCGGACTAGCGGGAGTCACAATGAGCAGTTCTTC
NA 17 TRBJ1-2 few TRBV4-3 CASSQDIVRGTNYGYTF TGCGCCAGCAGCCAAGATATCGTCAGGGGAACTAACTATGGCTACACCTTC
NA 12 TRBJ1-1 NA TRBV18 CASSPNMRAAFF TGTGCCAGCTCACCAAACATGAGGGCAGCTTTCTTT
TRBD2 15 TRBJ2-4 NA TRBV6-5 CASSSVAGVENIQYF TGTGCCAGCAGTTCAGTGGCGGGAGTGGAGAACATTCAGTACTTC
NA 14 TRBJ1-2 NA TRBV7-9 CASSSIRGWEGYTF TGTGCCAGCAGCTCAATCAGGGGATGGGAGGGCTACACCTTC
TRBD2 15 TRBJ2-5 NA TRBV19 CASMGGTRSQETQYF TGTGCCAGTATGGGGGGGACTAGAAGCCAAGAGACCCAGTACTTC
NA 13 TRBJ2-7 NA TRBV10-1 CAPSGGYTYEQYF TGCGCCCCCTCCGGGGGATACACCTACGAGCAGTACTTC
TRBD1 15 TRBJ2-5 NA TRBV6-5 CASTYPRGGQGTQYF TGTGCCAGCACCTATCCTCGGGGCGGACAGGGGACCCAGTACTTC
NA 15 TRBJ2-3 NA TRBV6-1 CASSARTASTDTQYF TGTGCCAGCAGTGCCCGGACAGCTAGCACAGATACGCAGTATTTT
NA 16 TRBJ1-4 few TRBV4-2 CASSQDGDSRWGKLFF TGTGCCAGCAGCCAAGACGGGGACTCGAGATGGGGAAAACTGTTTTTT
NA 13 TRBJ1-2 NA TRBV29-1 CSVERGLNYGYTF TGCAGCGTTGAAAGGGGATTAAACTATGGCTACACCTTC
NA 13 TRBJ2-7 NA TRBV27 CASSSLSGSEQYF TGTGCCAGCAGTTCCCTTTCCGGTAGCGAGCAGTACTTC
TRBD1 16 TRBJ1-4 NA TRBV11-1 CASSLGDRGRWEKLFF TGTGCCAGCAGCTTAGGGGACAGGGGGCGCTGGGAAAAACTGTTTTTT
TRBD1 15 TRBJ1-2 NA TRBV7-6 CASSSTGGGLYGYTF TGTGCCAGCAGCTCGACAGGGGGGGGACTTTATGGCTACACCTTC
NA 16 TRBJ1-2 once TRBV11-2 CASSLDPGGYSYGYTF TGTGCCAGCAGCTTAGATCCCGGGGGATACAGCTATGGCTACACCTTC
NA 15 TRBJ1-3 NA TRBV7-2 CASSLDEGTGNTIYF TGTGCCAGCAGCTTAGATGAGGGTACTGGAAACACCATATATTTT
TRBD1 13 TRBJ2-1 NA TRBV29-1 CSVLTGPYNEQFF TGCAGCGTTTTGACAGGGCCTTACAATGAGCAGTTCTTC
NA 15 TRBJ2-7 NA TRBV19 CASSFSAGASYEQYF TGTGCCAGTAGTTTTTCGGCAGGGGCCAGCTACGAGCAGTACTTC
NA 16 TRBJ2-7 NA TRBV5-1 CASSLGVVRGNYEQYF TGCGCCAGCAGCTTGGGAGTGGTCAGGGGCAACTACGAGCAGTACTTC
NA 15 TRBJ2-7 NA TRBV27 CASSSLVSVSYEQYF TGTGCCAGCAGCTCGCTCGTCTCGGTATCCTACGAGCAGTACTTC
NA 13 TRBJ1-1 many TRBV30 CAWIHGERTEAFF TGTGCCTGGATTCACGGGGAAAGGACTGAAGCTTTCTTT
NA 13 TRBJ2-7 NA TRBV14 CASSFGQSLEQYF TGTGCCAGCAGCTTCGGACAATCCCTCGAGCAGTACTTC
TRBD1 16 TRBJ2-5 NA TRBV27 CASSPSPTGGTGTQYF TGTGCCAGCAGTCCCTCCCCCACAGGGGGCACGGGGACCCAGTACTTC
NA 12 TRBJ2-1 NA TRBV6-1 CASSDLGLGQFF TGTGCCAGCAGTGACTTGGGGCTGGGACAGTTCTTC
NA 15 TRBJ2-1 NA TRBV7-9 CASSSGRTHYNEQFF TGTGCCAGCAGCTCAGGACGGACACACTACAATGAGCAGTTCTTC
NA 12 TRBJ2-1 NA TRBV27 CASSLWGDEQFF TGTGCCAGCAGTTTGTGGGGCGATGAGCAGTTCTTC
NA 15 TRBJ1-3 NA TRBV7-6 CASSLAPGSGNTIYF TGTGCCAGCAGCTTAGCTCCGGGCTCTGGAAACACCATATATTTT
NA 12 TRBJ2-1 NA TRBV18 CASTGNYNEQFF TGTGCCAGCACGGGGAATTACAATGAGCAGTTCTTC
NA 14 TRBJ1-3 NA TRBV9 CASALSPGGNTIYF TGTGCCAGCGCACTAAGCCCGGGAGGAAACACCATATATTTT
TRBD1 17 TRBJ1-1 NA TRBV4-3 CASSPGTGGLMNTEAFF TGCGCCAGCAGCCCCGGGACAGGGGGCCTCATGAACACTGAAGCTTTCTTT
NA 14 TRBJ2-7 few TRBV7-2 CASSSATGVYEQYF TGTGCCAGCAGTTCAGCTACAGGAGTCTACGAGCAGTACTTC
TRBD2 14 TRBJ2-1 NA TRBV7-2 CASSLGLAGNEQFF TGTGCCAGCAGCTTAGGTCTAGCGGGCAATGAGCAGTTCTTC
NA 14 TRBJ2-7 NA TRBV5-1 CASSQQTSSDEQYF TGCGCCAGCAGCCAACAGACTAGTTCCGACGAGCAGTACTTC
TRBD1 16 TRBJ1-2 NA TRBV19 CASSIYDRRDRVGYTF TGTGCCAGTAGTATCTACGACCGCCGGGACAGGGTAGGCTACACCTTC